This T cell receptor (beta chain) was profiled in a study of blood T cells in healthy people across ages. Findings and caveats of the study: Higher diversity and more naive CD4+ cells were features of long-lived donors, compared to aged donors. For the donors, CMV status was unknown and possibly confounded expanded clonotype changes. A roughly linear age-dependent decrease characterized TCR beta diversity per million T cells.

A second about 7 to 11 cycle PCR used barcoded and J-beta primers. TCRdb reprocessed the 5' RACE reads with MiXCR, giving one entry per CDR3 protein. The table has approximately 1,700,000 distinct CDR3 sequences, about two fifths seen once. With respect to this clonotype: Its antigen is not identified.

Germline V gene sequence: CDR1 SEHNR, CDR2 FQNEAQ (reference sequence). CDR3 length: 14 amino acids. V was cut by 7 bases and J by 5 bases, with 17 bases left in between. This TCR was sampled from a human donor in good health. The rearrangement links TRBV7-9 to TRBJ2-5; D call uncertain. Sequencing used blood. CDR3 sequence reads: CASTTTWGMETQYF. The CDR3 DNA follows: TGTGCCAGCACCACCACGTGGGGTATGGAGACCCAGTACTTC.